This TCR beta chain was obtained from a study of long-term antiretroviral therapy in people with HIV. The run of the v3.0 immunoSEQ assay was at survey level. Produced via immunoSEQ multiplex PCR; TCRdb's table is partial and in-frame only. This sample has roughly 30,000 clones, with 85% to 90% found just once. V lost 1 base, J lost 5 bases, and 17 bases lay in between. Per the germline V gene, CDR1 is SQVTM and CDR2 is ANQGSEA. This CDR3 contains 15 residues. Participants who had HIV were, without exception, treated in the United States. The chain combines TRBV29-1 with TRBJ1-1, with D possibly matching TRBD1 (5 bases). The specimen was unsorted PBMCs, collected approximately 4.8 years after starting antiretroviral therapy. This TCR was sampled from a man aged 35 to 55 with HIV. CDR3 amino acids: CSVEGLGGVSTEAFF. The CDR3 coding sequence is TGCAGCGTTGAAGGTTTGGGGGGAGTGAGTACTGAAGCTTTCTTT.